One and the same sample provided the 30 T cell receptor beta chains below, sequenced in a study of shared clonotypes between healthy human individuals (dated by TCRdb to 2020 to 2022). Library prep was done by the immunoSEQ multiplex PCR assay. TCRdb holds this immuneACCESS table with in-frame rearrangements only. Some clones are missing; in checked studies, unresolved V genes explain under half, and the rest has no known cause. A total of over 1.5 million clones appear in this sample, 95% to 99% of them only once. The ten largest clonotypes hold approximately 0.45% of the sample. The sequencing sample was made of naive CD4+ T cells sorted from blood. Explained via the paper, the cell subset or site label denotes: CD45RA+ positively selected. The receptor source for this set is a man aged 25-45 years in good health.

This clone occurred a few times. The gene calls are TRBV25-1 and TRBJ1-1; 10 positions agree with TRBD1. The germline V gene encodes CDR1 MGHDK and CDR2 SYGVNS. The CDR3 is 13 amino acids. Trimming cost V 7 bases and J 4 bases; bases outside gene matches: 3. The CDR3 region is CASIRTGGTEAFF. DNA of the CDR3: TGTGCCAGCATAAGGACAGGGGGCACTGAAGCTTTCTTT.

The V gene is TRBV4-3, the J gene TRBJ1-2, with D hard to call. CDR3 size: 16 residues. The germline gives CDR1 LGHNA, CDR2 YSLEER. Trimming took off 0 bases at V and 0 bases at J, with 11 bases between the two ends. This CDR3 is CASSQDFRGANYGYTF. The CDR3 DNA sequence: TGCGCCAGCAGCCAAGATTTCAGAGGAGCTAACTATGGCTACACCTTC.

This clone was seen just once. The chain couples TRBV19 to TRBJ2-1; D remains ambiguous. Per the germline V gene, CDR1 is LNHDA and CDR2 is SQIVND (reference sequence). V was trimmed by 8 bases and J by 5 bases, leaving 16 bases between them. The CDR3 totals 14 residues. The CDR3 DNA sequence: TGTGCCAGTTCCTTCTTAGTGGTCCACAATGAGCAGTTCTTC. This gives the protein CASSFLVVHNEQFF.

This chain connects TRBV19 to TRBJ2-7, with D uncertain. Germline-derived CDR1 and CDR2 are LNHDA and SQIVND (reference sequence). The CDR3 is made up of 14 amino acids. Trimming pared 7 bases from V and 5 bases from J, leaving 18 bases between. CDR3 coding DNA: TGTGCCAGTAATATGGGCCAAGTGGGAAACGAGCAGTACTTC. Translation: CASNMGQVGNEQYF.

The V and J genes are TRBV7-9 and TRBJ1-2; 7 nucleotides align to TRBD1. CDR1 SEHNR and CDR2 FQNEAQ come from the germline V gene (reference sequence). V shed 2 bases and J 4 bases; nucleotides not matched to a gene: 7. This CDR3 contains 15 residues. The CDR3 DNA sequence: TGTGCCAGCAGCTTACAGGGGGGCCGGACCTATGGCTACACCTTC. Translation gives CASSLQGGRTYGYTF. The full variable domain, its missing parts supplied by reference TRBV7-9 and TRBJ1-2, is DTGVSQNPRHKITKRGQNVTFRCDPISEHNRLYWYRQTLGQGPEFLTYFQNEAQLEKSRLLSDRFSAERPKGSFSTLEIQRTEQGDSAMYLCASSLQGGRTYGYTFGSGTRLTVV.

Here the CDR3 reads CASSKGQGKQYF. Here the CDR3 DNA reads TGTGCCAGCAGTAAGGGACAGGGAAAGCAGTACTTC. The J gene is TRBJ2-7, the V gene TRBV7-2; TRBD1 agrees at 9 bases. This CDR3 comprises 12 residues. J gave up 8 bases and V 6 bases, and 5 bases lay outside the gene matches. Germline V gene data show CDR1 as SGHTA and CDR2 as FQGNSA.

The chain couples TRBV7-9 to TRBJ2-3, with a possible D match to TRBD1 (6 bases). CDR1 and CDR2 (germline): SEHNR, FQNEAQ (reference sequence). The CDR3 length is 16 residues. V lost 0 bases to trimming and J lost 5 bases, with 15 bases between them. CDR3 nucleotides: TGTGCCAGCAGCTTAGCGCTAGGGCTAGGGGGAGATACGCAGTATTTT. As protein: CASSLALGLGGDTQYF. The full variable domain, in which reference TRBV7-9 and TRBJ2-3 provide the parts outside the CDR3, is DTGVSQNPRHKITKRGQNVTFRCDPISEHNRLYWYRQTLGQGPEFLTYFQNEAQLEKSRLLSDRFSAERPKGSFSTLEIQRTEQGDSAMYLCASSLALGLGGDTQYFGPGTRLTVL.

The chain is built from TRBV10-1 and TRBJ2-7, with 11 bases that match TRBD2. The CDR3 is 12 residues long. Unmatched junction bases numbered 0, after V lost 2 bases and J lost 9 bases. Germline V gene sequence: CDR1 WNHNN, CDR2 SYGVQD (reference sequence). CDR3 sequence: CASSEGLAGQYF. DNA of the CDR3: TGCGCCAGCAGTGAGGGACTAGCGGGGCAGTACTTC.

The J gene is TRBJ1-5, the V gene TRBV2; possible D gene TRBD1, 5 bases. Germline CDR1 SNHLY, CDR2 FYNNEI. Trimming removed 7 bases from V and 2 bases from J, with 9 bases in between. This CDR3 contains 13 residues. Here the CDR3 reads CASTRDGNQPQHF. CDR3 coding DNA: TGTGCCAGCACCAGGGATGGCAATCAGCCCCAGCATTTT.

This chain connects TRBV20-1 to TRBJ2-1; D not resolved. The CDR3 length is 10 residues. CDR1 is DFQATT, CDR2 SNEGSKA, per germline (reference sequence). The V end lost 1 base, the J end lost 14 bases, and 9 bases lay between the germline ends. CDR3: CSARGEDEFF. CDR3 in DNA: TGCAGTGCTAGAGGTGAGGATGAGTTCTTC.

V usage is TRBV14 and J usage is TRBJ1-1; D is unclear. CDR3 length: 14 amino acids. V gave up 0 bases and J gave up 1 base, with 6 bases separating them. The V gene's germline CDR1 is SGHDN and CDR2 FVKESK. The chain's CDR3 is CASSQEWPNTEAFF. CDR3 bases: TGTGCCAGCAGCCAAGAATGGCCGAACACTGAAGCTTTCTTT.

J is TRBJ2-7 and V is TRBV28, with 7 bases identical to TRBD1. The trim removed 5 bases at V and 6 bases at J, leaving 10 bases unmatched. CDR1 is MDHEN, CDR2 SYDVKM, per germline. The CDR3 totals 14 residues. CDR3 sequence reads: CASSPTTDRAEQYF. CDR3 DNA sequence: TGTGCCAGCAGTCCCACTACCGACAGGGCCGAGCAGTACTTC.

This chain joins TRBV14 and TRBJ2-7, with 8 bases that match TRBD2. With V trimmed by 0 bases and J by 3 bases, 10 bases remained unmatched. The germline V gene has CDR1 SGHDN and CDR2 FVKESK. The CDR3 contains 17 residues. The CDR3 loop is CASSQDYRLARDYEQYF. In nucleotides, the CDR3 is TGTGCCAGCAGCCAAGACTACCGACTAGCGAGGGACTACGAGCAGTACTTC.

This clone showed up just once. The chain links TRBV6-1 to TRBJ2-3; 10 bases are a match to TRBD2. Looked up from germline, CDR1 is MNHNS and CDR2 is SASEGT. The CDR3 runs to 17 residues. With V trimmed by 1 base and J by 5 bases, 9 bases remained unmatched. Here the CDR3 DNA reads TGTGCCAGCAGTGAAGGGGGAGCGGGAGGGTTAGGAGATACGCAGTATTTT. This translates into CASSEGGAGGLGDTQYF.

Concerning this clone: In the same sample, other DNA sequences code for this CDR3. The chain couples TRBV18 to TRBJ2-7, with TRBD1 identical over 10 bases. From germline, CDR1 is KGHSH and CDR2 LQKENI. The CDR3 is 15 amino acids. V lost 1 base and J lost 5; bases outside the gene matches: 5. The CDR3 DNA is TGTGCCAGCTCACCACTGGGACAGGGGAACCACGAGCAGTACTTC. Translating gives CASSPLGQGNHEQYF.

This chain links TRBV7-8 with TRBJ2-2; 8 positions agree with TRBD2. CDR3 size: 21 residues. Trimming took 3 bases from V and 1 from J; bases not matched to a gene: 19. The germline V gene has CDR1 SGHVS and CDR2 FQNEAQ. DNA for the CDR3: TGTGCCAGCAGCTTGGGGGTCTCTAGCGGGCAGGACCCCAGGAACACCGGGGAGCTGTTTTTT. Protein: CASSLGVSSGQDPRNTGELFF.

The gene calls are TRBV7-8 and TRBJ2-5, with 7 bases identical to TRBD1. Germline trimming cut 1 base from V and 6 bases from J; bases unmatched to any gene: 8. This CDR3 has 15 amino acids. The germline V gene has CDR1 SGHVS and CDR2 FQNEAQ. CDR3 amino acids: CASSLERGGRKTQYF. CDR3 in DNA: TGTGCCAGCAGCTTAGAAAGAGGGGGCCGAAAGACCCAGTACTTC. The full variable domain, in which reference TRBV7-8 and TRBJ2-5 provide the parts outside the CDR3, is GAGVSQSPRYKVAKRGQDVALRCDPISGHVSLFWYQQALGQGPEFLTYFQNEAQLDKSGLPSDRFFAERPEGSVSTLKIQRTQQEDSAVYLCASSLERGGRKTQYFGPGTRLLVL.

This chain uses TRBV28 with TRBJ2-7; possibly TRBD2 for D (6 bases). Trimming cost V 5 bases and J 7 bases, with 21 bases left between them. This CDR3 is built from 15 residues. CDR1 and CDR2 (germline): MDHEN, SYDVKM. The CDR3 nucleotides are TGTGCCAGCAGTCCCTCTAGCGCCAGCGGGTTTGAGCAGTACTTC. Its translation: CASSPSSASGFEQYF.

This chain uses TRBV19 with TRBJ2-7; D is perhaps TRBD2 (6 bases). In germline, CDR1 is LNHDA, CDR2 SQIVND (reference sequence). Trimming took 10 bases from V and 0 from J, leaving 16 bases between them. The CDR3 has 14 amino acids. The CDR3 DNA sequence: TGTGCCACGCTTTCGGGGGAAACCTCCTACGAGCAGTACTTC. The encoded protein is CATLSGETSYEQYF.

This clone came up once. The chain is built from TRBV28 and TRBJ2-3; 7 bases line up with TRBD2. CDR3 length: 16 amino acids. Trimming took 3 bases from V and 3 from J; bases not matched to a gene: 9. Per germline, CDR1 MDHEN and CDR2 SYDVKM. CDR3 bases: TGTGCCAGCAGTTTGTTTTGGGCGGGAGAAACAGATACGCAGTATTTT. This translates into CASSLFWAGETDTQYF.

The chain joins TRBV19 to TRBJ2-1, with 11 bases matching TRBD1. Trimming at V came to 3 bases and at J to 4 bases, leaving 11 bases not matched to a gene. The CDR3 contains 18 residues. The germline V gene has CDR1 LNHDA and CDR2 SQIVND (reference sequence). The CDR3 DNA follows: TGTGCCAGTAGTATTCGTTCCGGGACAGGGGGTGGGTACAATGAGCAGTTCTTC. It is translated as CASSIRSGTGGGYNEQFF.

V and J are TRBV11-2 and TRBJ1-2, with D unresolved. Germline V lookup: CDR1 SGHAT, CDR2 FQNNGV. This CDR3 region has 18 residues. Trimming removed 2 bases at V and 4 bases at J, with 23 bases between. The CDR3 here is CASSLNDVRVSRSYGYTF. The CDR3 nucleotides read TGTGCCAGCAGCTTAAACGATGTGCGCGTCAGCCGCTCCTATGGCTACACCTTC.

The gene calls are TRBV7-6 and TRBJ2-7; TRBD2 is a possible D gene (6 bases). Per germline, CDR1 SGHVS and CDR2 FNYEAQ. Trimming pared 4 bases from V and 6 bases from J, leaving 16 bases between. The CDR3 is 14 residues long. This CDR3 reads CASSSAAGMGEQYF. The CDR3 DNA reads as TGTGCCAGCAGCTCGGCAGCGGGTATGGGCGAGCAGTACTTC.

This sequence joins TRBV7-6 and TRBJ2-5; 10 bases line up with TRBD2. The CDR3 sequence is 15 residues long. Germline CDR1 SGHVS, CDR2 FNYEAQ. With V trimmed by 2 bases and J by 7 bases, 7 bases remained unmatched. The CDR3 DNA follows: TGTGCCAGCAGCTTACCTGGGACTAGCGCGGGGACCCAGTACTTC. It codes for CASSLPGTSAGTQYF.

This sequence joins TRBV18 and TRBJ1-5; no clear D gene. CDR1 KGHSH and CDR2 LQKENI come from the germline V gene. The CDR3 is 15 amino acids. With 4 bases removed from V and 4 bases from J, the gap between germline ends came to 14 bases. The CDR3 is CASSLDQTWNQPQHF. CDR3 nucleotides: TGTGCCAGCTCACTAGACCAAACATGGAATCAGCCCCAGCATTTT.

The rearrangement joins TRBV28 to TRBJ1-5; D uncertain. Trimming left V 3 bases short and J 7 bases short, with 13 bases between. Germline lookup yields CDR1 MDHEN and CDR2 SYDVKM. The CDR3 runs to 14 residues. CDR3 bases: TGTGCCAGCAGTTTTCGGGGAATAAGCCAGCCCCAGCATTTT. Its translation: CASSFRGISQPQHF.

This sequence joins TRBV6-5 and TRBJ1-1; D gene ambiguous. Per germline, CDR1 MNHEY and CDR2 SVGAGI. The CDR3 extends over 14 amino acids. The V end lost 5 bases, the J end lost 9 bases, and 19 bases lay between the germline ends. CDR3 sequence (DNA): TGTGCCAGCAGTCGGCGGGTCCTTTATTCTCAAGCTTTCTTT. The encoded protein is CASSRRVLYSQAFF.

The chain uses TRBV27 and TRBJ1-5, with a weak D call TRBD1 (6 bases). The CDR3 extends over 14 amino acids. Germline CDR1 reads MNHEY; CDR2 reads SMNVEV (reference sequence). V lost 6 bases and J lost 1, with 10 bases in between. Written as DNA, the CDR3 is TGTGCCAGCAGCCCCGACAGGAGCAATCAGCCCCAGCATTTT. Translation: CASSPDRSNQPQHF.

This rearrangement joins TRBV9 to TRBJ2-3, with 10 bases that match TRBD2. Trimming cost V 1 base and J 7 bases; bases outside gene matches: 9. Germline CDR1 reads SGDLS; CDR2 reads YYNGEE. The CDR3 covers 16 residues. CDR3 region: CASSVSASGSGNTQYF. The DNA of the CDR3 is TGTGCCAGCAGCGTAAGTGCTAGCGGGAGCGGGAATACGCAGTATTTT.

This sequence joins TRBV27 and TRBJ2-3, with 9 bases that match TRBD2. The V gene end was trimmed by 4 bases and the J gene end by 0 bases; junction bases not matched to a gene: 11. The CDR3 has 18 residues. Germline values: CDR1 MNHEY, CDR2 SMNVEV (reference sequence). CDR3 amino acids: CASSWVSAGGLSTDTQYF. The CDR3 nucleotides are TGTGCCAGCAGTTGGGTCTCGGCGGGAGGGCTAAGCACAGATACGCAGTATTTT.